The 27 T cell receptor beta chains below all came from one sample that was sequenced in a study of shared clonotypes between healthy human individuals. The table came from immunoSEQ multiplex PCR; TCRdb's copy has only in-frame clones and leaves some out. In the table there are about 960,000 clones, 70% to 85% of which are singletons. The sample comprised memory CD4+ T cells sorted from blood. The subset is: CD45RA-negative fraction. These receptors were taken from a man aged 18 to 30 in good health.

This clone showed up just a few times. V gene TRBV30 combines with J gene TRBJ1-2; D remains unclear. This CDR3 comprises 13 residues. Germline CDR1 GTSNPN, CDR2 SVGIG (reference sequence). Deletions cut 8 bases from V and 8 bases from J, with 21 bases between. CDR3 sequence (DNA): TGTGCCGCCCCTCGCCAAGGCCTAGAGGGCTACACCTTC. It is translated as CAAPRQGLEGYTF.

The chain uses TRBV2 and TRBJ2-7; TRBD2 matches 10 bases. The CDR3 runs to 17 residues. Germline CDR1 reads SNHLY; CDR2 reads FYNNEI. Losses at the gene ends were 3 bases for V and 0 bases for J; bases not matched to a gene: 8. In DNA, the CDR3 is TGTGCCAGCAGTGAGGCTAGCGGGGGTTACAGCTCCTACGAGCAGTACTTC. Amino acid sequence: CASSEASGGYSSYEQYF.

V and J are TRBV28 and TRBJ2-5; weak D call: TRBD2 (5 bases). Trimming shortened V by 7 bases and J by 1 base, and 13 bases separated the two germline ends. The germline gives CDR1 MDHEN, CDR2 SYDVKM. The CDR3 is 14 residues long. For the CDR3, the DNA is TGTGCCAGCAATAAAAGGGAGATCCAAGAGACCCAGTACTTC. Translated: CASNKREIQETQYF.

The V gene is TRBV10-1, the J gene TRBJ2-1, with 8 bases lining up with TRBD2. V gave up 6 bases and J gave up 2 bases; unmatched junction bases: 6. The CDR3 consists of 15 residues. The germline V gene has CDR1 WNHNN and CDR2 SYGVQD (reference sequence). The CDR3 DNA is TGCGCCAGCAGCGTTCTAGCGGGCACCTACAATGAGCAGTTCTTC. Translated, it gives CASSVLAGTYNEQFF.

The chain carries TRBV7-2 and TRBJ2-3; TRBD2 agrees at 7 bases. The CDR3 has 16 residues. The V gene end was trimmed by 5 bases and the J gene end by 2 bases; junction bases not matched to a gene: 10. Germline V gene sequence: CDR1 SGHTA, CDR2 FQGNSA. The CDR3 nucleotides are TGTGCCAGCAGCCCACCCAACGGGAGGAACACAGATACGCAGTATTTT. Translation: CASSPPNGRNTDTQYF.

The chain uses TRBV5-5 and TRBJ1-4; 7 nucleotides line up with TRBD1. The CDR3 is 14 amino acids. V lost 4 bases and J lost 4; bases outside the gene matches: 4. Germline V gives CDR1 SGHKS, CDR2 YYEKEE (reference sequence). The CDR3 spells CASSRGQINEKLFF. The CDR3 bases are TGTGCCAGCAGCAGGGGACAGATTAATGAAAAACTGTTTTTT.

CDR3 DNA sequence: TGTGCCAGCAAGTTTGGACAGGGAAAAGAGACCCAGTACTTC. Translated: CASKFGQGKETQYF. This rearrangement joins TRBV27 to TRBJ2-5; 8 positions agree with TRBD1. The V segment lost 7 bases and the J segment 3 bases; nucleotides outside the gene matches: 7. The CDR3 is 14 residues long. Germline CDR1 reads MNHEY; CDR2 reads SMNVEV (reference sequence).

A word on this clone: The same CDR3 also results from other DNA sequences found in this sample. The chain has TRBV18 and TRBJ2-2; 10 nucleotides match TRBD2. There are 16 residues in the CDR3. The germline CDR1 and CDR2 sequences are KGHSH and LQKENI. V lost 1 base and J lost 3; bases outside the gene matches: 2. Written as DNA, the CDR3 is TGTGCCAGCTCACCACGTCTAGCGGGAGACACCGGGGAGCTGTTTTTT. This sequence encodes CASSPRLAGDTGELFF.

A few counts support this clone. The sample contains more than one DNA sequence encoding this CDR3. This chain uses TRBV5-1 with TRBJ2-2; 14 bases align to TRBD2. The CDR3 has 17 residues. Losses at the gene ends were 0 bases for V and 5 bases for J; bases not matched to a gene: 3. CDR1 SGHRS and CDR2 YFSETQ come from the germline V gene. CDR3 amino acids: CASSLGLAGGPTGELFF. The CDR3 bases are TGCGCCAGCAGCTTGGGACTAGCGGGAGGGCCAACCGGGGAGCTGTTTTTT.

J is TRBJ1-3 and V is TRBV6-1; tentatively, D is TRBD1 (6 bases). Trimming took off 7 bases at V and 0 bases at J, with 10 bases between the two ends. The CDR3 loop spans 14 amino acids. From germline, CDR1 is MNHNS and CDR2 SASEGT. CDR3 residues: CASNRAYSGNTIYF. The CDR3 region has the DNA TGTGCCAGCAACAGGGCCTACTCTGGAAACACCATATATTTT.

V gene TRBV27 combines with J gene TRBJ2-6; D is possibly TRBD1 or TRBD2 (5 bases each). V lost 3 bases to trimming and J lost 6 bases, with 15 bases between them. Germline V gene data show CDR1 as MNHEY and CDR2 as SMNVEV (reference sequence). This CDR3 contains 16 residues. CDR3 loop: CASSLAGTEKANVLTF. CDR3 coding DNA: TGTGCCAGCAGTTTGGCCGGGACGGAGAAGGCCAACGTCCTGACTTTC. Looking up the rest from reference TRBV27 and TRBJ2-6 gives the full variable domain: EAQVTQNPRYLITVTGKKLTVTCSQNMNHEYMSWYRQDPGLGLRQIYYSMNVEVTDKGDVPEGYKVSRKEKRNFPLILESPSPNQTSLYFCASSLAGTEKANVLTFGAGSRLTVL.

This chain links TRBV25-1 with TRBJ1-1; no clear D gene. The length of the CDR3 is 13 residues. V lost 7 bases and J 0 bases, leaving 9 bases between the germline ends. Germline V gene lookup returns CDR1 MGHDK and CDR2 SYGVNS. Here the CDR3 reads CASTRTVNTEAFF. Here the CDR3 DNA reads TGTGCCAGCACCCGGACGGTGAACACTGAAGCTTTCTTT.

The table lists this clone with a count of one. This chain links TRBV27 with TRBJ1-2; D perhaps matches TRBD1 (5 bases). Germline CDR1 is MNHEY and CDR2 is SMNVEV (reference sequence). The CDR3 is 12 residues long. V was cut by 8 bases and J by 4 bases, with 11 bases left in between. In DNA, the CDR3 is TGTGCCAGCCGGGGCGGGAGCTATGGCTACACCTTC. It translates to CASRGGSYGYTF.

The chain links TRBV10-3 to TRBJ2-2, with TRBD2 matching 9 bases. J was trimmed by 2 bases and V by 7 bases; bases with no gene match: 8. The germline V gene has CDR1 ENHRY and CDR2 SYGVKD. This CDR3 is 16 amino acids long. The DNA for the CDR3 is TGTGCCATCAAGACAACTAGCGGGTCAAACACCGGGGAGCTGTTTTTT. The encoded protein is CAIKTTSGSNTGELFF.

This clone was recorded a few times. The V call is TRBV28, the J call TRBJ1-5; 10 bases match TRBD1. The trim removed 0 bases at V and 9 bases at J, leaving 8 bases unmatched. The CDR3 contains 16 residues. Germline values: CDR1 MDHEN, CDR2 SYDVKM. CDR3 DNA: TGTGCCAGCAGTTTATGGGAGGGGACAGGGGTGCCGCCCCAGCATTTT. This sequence encodes CASSLWEGTGVPPQHF. Complete variable domain (other parts from reference TRBV28 and TRBJ1-5): DVKVTQSSRYLVKRTGEKVFLECVQDMDHENMFWYRQDPGLGLRLIYFSYDVKMKEKGDIPEGYSVSREKKERFSLILESASTNQTSMYLCASSLWEGTGVPPQHFGDGTRLSIL.

This clone was counted ten times or more. The chain carries TRBV7-6 and TRBJ2-5, with D tentatively TRBD1 (5 bases). The germline V and J ends were trimmed by 2 bases and 0 bases, with 10 bases remaining between them. Germline CDR1 reads SGHVS; CDR2 reads FNYEAQ. This CDR3 has 15 residues. The CDR3 region is CASSLSGMYQETQYF. The CDR3 nucleotides are TGTGCCAGCAGCTTATCAGGGATGTACCAAGAGACCCAGTACTTC. Full variable domain (rest looked up from reference TRBV7-6 and TRBJ2-5): GAGVSQSPRYKVTKRGQDVALRCDPISGHVSLYWYRQALGQGPEFLTYFNYEAQQDKSGLPNDRFSAERPEGSISTLTIQRTEQRDSAMYRCASSLSGMYQETQYFGPGTRLLVL.

This clone was detected ten times or more. J is TRBJ1-2 and V is TRBV19; TRBD1 is a possible D gene (6 bases). This CDR3 spans 14 amino acids. CDR1 and CDR2 (germline): LNHDA, SQIVND (reference sequence). Trimming cost V 5 bases and J 4 bases, with 14 bases left between them. The CDR3 sequence is CASSLQGEGYGYTF. In nucleotides, the CDR3 is TGTGCCAGTAGTTTACAGGGTGAGGGCTATGGCTACACCTTC.

Points on this clone: Other DNA sequences in this sample translate to the same CDR3. The rearrangement links TRBV7-2 to TRBJ2-1; D is unresolved. The V gene's germline CDR1 is SGHTA and CDR2 FQGNSA. This CDR3 has 14 amino acids. Trimming took 5 bases from V and 0 from J, leaving 8 bases between them. CDR3 protein: CASSLDGSYNEQFF. The CDR3 region has the DNA TGTGCCAGCAGCCTAGACGGCTCCTACAATGAGCAGTTCTTC.

The chain recombines TRBV2 with TRBJ2-5; 12 positions match TRBD2. The CDR3 is 15 residues long. V shed 7 bases, J shed 1 base, and the junction held 4 bases outside the gene matches. Germline V gene lookup returns CDR1 SNHLY and CDR2 FYNNEI. As DNA, the CDR3 is TGTGCCAGCACGTCACTAGCGGGAGGCCAAGAGACCCAGTACTTC. Amino acids: CASTSLAGGQETQYF.

The chain combines TRBV4-2 with TRBJ2-5; 12 bases fit TRBD2. J gave up 6 bases and V 0 bases, and 11 bases lay outside the gene matches. The length of the CDR3 is 18 residues. Germline assignment: CDR1 LGHNA and CDR2 YNFKEQ. The DNA for the CDR3 is TGTGCCAGCAGCCAAGATCCGGGACTAGCGGGCGTGCTAAAGACCCAGTACTTC. This translates into CASSQDPGLAGVLKTQYF.

The chain has TRBV7-6 and TRBJ2-3; tentatively, D is TRBD1 or TRBD2 (5 bases each). Germline assignment: CDR1 SGHVS and CDR2 FNYEAQ. V was pared by 1 base and J by 2 bases, with 7 bases between. The CDR3 spans 14 residues. The DNA of the CDR3 is TGTGCCAGCAGCTTAGGGGGGAACACAGATACGCAGTATTTT. This codes for CASSLGGNTDTQYF.

The sample holds a few counts of this clone. Within the sample, other DNA sequences also encode this same CDR3. The chain is built from TRBV6-1 and TRBJ2-1; 7 bases fit TRBD2. Germline trimming cut 0 bases from V and 4 bases from J; bases unmatched to any gene: 3. Germline loops: CDR1 MNHNS, CDR2 SASEGT. This CDR3 is 15 amino acids long. The CDR3 is CASSEAGGKYNEQFF. The CDR3 region has the DNA TGTGCCAGCAGTGAAGCGGGAGGGAAATACAATGAGCAGTTCTTC.

The CDR3 DNA sequence: TGTGCCAGCAGCTTACGGGGTGCTTCCTACAATGAGCAGTTCTTC. Protein product: CASSLRGASYNEQFF. This chain connects TRBV7-2 to TRBJ2-1, with D perhaps matching TRBD2 (5 bases). The CDR3 totals 15 residues. V lost 2 bases to trimming and J lost 1 base, with 9 bases between them. CDR1 is SGHTA, CDR2 FQGNSA, per germline.

As concerns this clone: Different DNA sequences within this sample yield the same CDR3. The gene calls are TRBV5-6 and TRBJ2-3, with D tentatively TRBD1 (5 bases). This CDR3 has 13 residues. The germline CDR1 and CDR2 sequences are SGHDT and YYEEEE. V was clipped by 1 base and J by 6 bases, with 9 bases between them. This CDR3 is CASSLKGPDTQYF. The CDR3 nucleotides are TGTGCCAGCAGCTTGAAGGGGCCCGATACGCAGTATTTT. Full variable domain (outside the CDR3, taken from reference TRBV5-6 and TRBJ2-3): DAGVTQSPTHLIKTRGQQVTLRCSPKSGHDTVSWYQQALGQGPQFIFQYYEEEERQRGNFPDRFSGHQFPNYSSELNVNALLLGDSALYLCASSLKGPDTQYFGPGTRLTVL.

This clone was observed once. The rearrangement joins TRBV27 to TRBJ1-4, with 10 bases identical to TRBD1. CDR3 length: 19 residues. Germline V gene sequence: CDR1 MNHEY, CDR2 SMNVEV (reference sequence). With 5 bases clipped from V and 2 bases from J, the junction kept 14 bases outside the gene matches. This CDR3 reads CASSPRPTGGFFTNEKLFF. CDR3 DNA: TGTGCCAGCAGTCCACGACCGACAGGGGGCTTCTTCACTAATGAAAAACTGTTTTTT.

This clone was seen only once. The rearrangement links TRBV28 to TRBJ2-2, with unresolved D. Trimming cost V 6 bases and J 5 bases, with 10 bases left between them. The CDR3 is 13 residues long. Germline-derived CDR1 and CDR2 are MDHEN and SYDVKM. CDR3 bases: TGTGCCAGCAGCCAGCCCTTAACCGGGGAGCTGTTTTTT. It encodes CASSQPLTGELFF.

This clone occurred a few times. The V gene is TRBV6-1, the J gene TRBJ1-2; possibly TRBD1 for D (5 bases). Trimming stripped 2 bases from V and 5 bases from J, with 15 bases between. The CDR3 spans 15 residues. Germline-derived CDR1 and CDR2 are MNHNS and SASEGT. Here the CDR3 DNA reads TGTGCCAGCAGTGAACTTGCCGGGGCGCCGTATGGCTACACCTTC. Residues: CASSELAGAPYGYTF.